The source of this T cell receptor beta chain is a study of T cell repertoires in cytomegalovirus infection. As for the study in general: Shared public TCR beta signatures pointed to both CMV infection and a matching HLA type.

The CDR3 spans 15 residues. As for this clonotype: What it binds is not known. A much larger clone is a single base away; this may be a read error.

Study-level findings and limits: Identification of carriers of CMV plus the relevant HLA was achieved through cumulative public TCR beta family frequency. The ex vivo response was dominated by HLA-C-restricted CMV-specific TCR beta clonotypes.

Each CDR3 protein is one row after TCRdb ran MiXCR on the reads. This sample carries nearly 650,000 distinct CDR3 sequences, more than 20% of them seen once, and the ten largest clones take 7.5% to 9%. Sequenced material: CD8+ T cells from PBMCs. The sequence was obtained from a human donor in good health (CMV status not recorded). Some clones in this sample may be carry-over from other donors' samples. This chain joins TRBV12-3 or TRBV12-4 and TRBJ2-1, with TRBD2 matching 11 bases. CDR3 coding DNA: TGTGCCTGCAGTTTTTCTAGCGGGGGGTTCGATGAGCAGTTCTTC. It specifies CACSFSSGGFDEQFF.